This TCR beta chain comes out of a study of CD8 T cells in ankylosing spondylitis. Whole-study findings and limits: Ankylosing spondylitis blood seemed to carry a telltale TCR beta motif made of several highly homologous variants. Disease-linked clones were reportedly significantly enriched in matched ankylosing spondylitis synovial fluid. Clones that were linked to disease were CD8+ and were relatively rare in peripheral blood.

For TCR beta, libraries came from quantitative 5'-RACE with molecular barcodes. TCRdb reanalysed the 5' RACE reads using MiXCR and keeps one entry per CDR3 protein. This sample has roughly 700,000 distinct CDR3 sequences, with around 17% found just once. This clonotype was detected only a few times. Its antigen is unknown. V was clipped by 2 bases and J by 0 bases, with 10 bases between them. This CDR3 region has 15 residues. CDR1 SNHLY and CDR2 FYNNEI come from the germline V gene. This receptor was obtained from a male donor with ankylosing spondylitis. This chain uses TRBV2 with TRBJ1-2; unclear D gene. The sequenced sample consisted of blood, either unsorted or a sorted T cell fraction (not recorded which). CDR3 coding DNA: TGTGCCAGCAGTGAAATAAAAACTCCTAACTATGGCTACACCTTC. Encoded protein: CASSEIKTPNYGYTF.